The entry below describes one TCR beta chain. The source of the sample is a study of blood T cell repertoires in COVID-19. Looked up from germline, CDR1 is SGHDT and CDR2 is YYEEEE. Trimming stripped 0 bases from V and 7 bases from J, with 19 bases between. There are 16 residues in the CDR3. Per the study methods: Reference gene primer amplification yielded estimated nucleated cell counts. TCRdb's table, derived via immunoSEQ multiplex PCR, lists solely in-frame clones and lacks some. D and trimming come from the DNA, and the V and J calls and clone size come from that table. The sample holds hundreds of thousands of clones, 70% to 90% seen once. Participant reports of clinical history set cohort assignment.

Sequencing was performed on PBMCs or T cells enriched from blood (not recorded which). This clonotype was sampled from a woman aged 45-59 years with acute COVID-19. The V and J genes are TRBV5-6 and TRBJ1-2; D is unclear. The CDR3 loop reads CASSLGSAGKDVGYTF. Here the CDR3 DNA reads TGTGCCAGCAGCTTGGGGTCGGCGGGAAAAGACGTTGGCTACACCTTC.